What follows are 10 T cell receptor beta chains derived from one specimen sequenced in a study of cytomegalovirus exposure and HLA in healthy donors. Profiling relied on immunoSEQ multiplex PCR, and the TCRdb table lists in-frame clones only, not all of them. The repertoire holds about 360,000 clones, with 86% as singletons. Specimen: PBMCs. All receptors derive from a young woman in good health and CMV-seronegative.

The chain carries TRBV6-1 and TRBJ2-5; D is possibly TRBD1 (6 bases). This CDR3 has 14 amino acids. V was trimmed by 2 bases and J by 5 bases, leaving 12 bases between them. CDR1 and CDR2 from the germline V gene are MNHNS and SASEGT. In nucleotides, the CDR3 is TGTGCCAGCAGTGAAAGGGGGAGAGGGGAGACCCAGTACTTC. This sequence encodes CASSERGRGETQYF.

This rearrangement joins TRBV7-8 to TRBJ1-2; D gene uncertain. The V end lost 5 bases, the J end lost 0 bases, and 13 bases lay between the germline ends. The CDR3 runs to 15 residues. In germline, CDR1 is SGHVS, CDR2 FQNEAQ. For the CDR3, the DNA is TGTGCCAGCAGCCAAAACAGAGTTTCTAACTATGGCTACACCTTC. Its translation is CASSQNRVSNYGYTF.

The chain uses TRBV7-9 and TRBJ1-3; TRBD1 matches 8 bases. V shed 5 bases, J shed 0 bases, and the junction held 6 bases outside the gene matches. The germline gives CDR1 SEHNR, CDR2 FQNEAQ (reference sequence). The CDR3 extends over 16 amino acids. The CDR3 loop reads CASSPHRGNSGNTIYF. The CDR3 DNA reads TGTGCCAGCAGCCCGCACAGGGGGAACTCTGGAAACACCATATATTTT.

The chain couples TRBV6-5 to TRBJ1-1; 7 bases map to TRBD1. V lost 5 bases and J lost 5; bases outside the gene matches: 8. Germline loops: CDR1 MNHEY, CDR2 SVGAGI. This CDR3 region has 14 residues. The CDR3 reads CASSDRAGWTEAFF. In DNA, the CDR3 is TGTGCCAGCAGTGACAGGGCTGGGTGGACTGAAGCTTTCTTT.

The V gene is TRBV2, the J gene TRBJ2-7; 9 positions match TRBD1. The CDR3 consists of 15 residues. Trimming removed 7 bases from V and 6 bases from J; junction bases left unmatched: 13. CDR1 SNHLY and CDR2 FYNNEI come from the germline V gene. The CDR3: CASITVGQGFGEQYF. The CDR3 DNA reads TGTGCCAGCATTACGGTGGGACAGGGTTTTGGCGAGCAGTACTTC.

This rearrangement joins TRBV7-3 to TRBJ1-2, with 7 bases fitting TRBD1. Germline V lookup: CDR1 SGHTA, CDR2 FQGTGA. The V and J ends lost 0 bases and 4 bases, in that order; junction bases with no gene match: 2. This CDR3 contains 14 residues. The CDR3: CASSLTAGGYGYTF. CDR3 sequence (DNA): TGTGCCAGCAGCTTAACAGCAGGGGGCTATGGCTACACCTTC.

CDR3 DNA sequence: TGTGCCAGCTCACCATGGGACAGGGGAGGTTGGACTGAAGCTTTCTTT. This sequence encodes CASSPWDRGGWTEAFF. This rearrangement joins TRBV18 to TRBJ1-1; TRBD1 aligns across 10 bases. Germline CDR1 KGHSH, CDR2 LQKENI. CDR3 length equals 16 residues. Trimming at V came to 2 bases and at J to 5 bases, leaving 8 bases not matched to a gene.

This clone was picked up one time. The genes are TRBV13 and TRBJ2-2; TRBD1 aligns across 7 bases. Germline lookup yields CDR1 PRHDT and CDR2 FYEKMQ (reference sequence). This CDR3 comprises 17 residues. J lost 7 bases, V lost 4 bases, and 15 bases had no gene match. CDR3 amino acids: CASSSHQIQGTGGELFF. The DNA for the CDR3 is TGTGCCAGCAGCTCTCATCAAATACAGGGGACCGGCGGGGAGCTGTTTTTT.

The sample holds one count of this clone. This rearrangement joins TRBV27 to TRBJ1-4; tentative D call: TRBD1 (5 bases). The germline V gene has CDR1 MNHEY and CDR2 SMNVEV (reference sequence). The CDR3 consists of 16 residues. The V and J ends lost 3 bases and 4 bases respectively, with 15 bases between them. CDR3 nucleotide sequence: TGTGCCAGCAGTTTCCTTCGGGGGAGCCGTAATGAAAAACTGTTTTTT. This gives the protein CASSFLRGSRNEKLFF.

CDR3 in DNA: TGTGCCAGCAGCTTAGCGTATAGAATGCAGGGGGCTGGGAACACTGAAGCTTTCTTT. Its translation: CASSLAYRMQGAGNTEAFF. V is TRBV7-6 and J is TRBJ1-1, with 8 bases that match TRBD1. The CDR3 runs 19 residues. With V trimmed by 0 bases and J by 1 base, 13 bases remained unmatched. Germline V lookup: CDR1 SGHVS, CDR2 FNYEAQ.